Listed below are T cell receptor beta chains from one sample, sequenced in a study of chemoradiotherapy in HPV16-positive cancers. Only in-frame clones appear in the TCRdb table, and some are missing; sequencing was by immunoSEQ multiplex PCR. The data show some 9,600 clones, roughly 83% seen once. The starting material was blood, obtained from a patient who underwent chemoradiotherapy. These receptors all come from a human donor with HPV-associated anogenital cancer. Each CDR3 is given with its conserved first and last residue. The D gene is left open where the match is weak. Some rows mark clone size as missing; the rest say once, few, many or name a class of expanded clone.

TRBV11-2	once	TRBJ2-1	TRBD2	CASSSTSGGAGEQFF	TGTGCCAGCAGCTCCACTAGCGGGGGGGCGGGTGAGCAGTTCTTC
TRBV7-2	-	TRBJ2-5	-	CASSFLGGPQETQYF	TGTGCCAGCAGCTTTCTAGGGGGGCCCCAAGAGACCCAGTACTTC
TRBV11-2	-	TRBJ2-1	TRBD1	CASRRTGGAEQFF	TGTGCCAGCAGACGAACAGGGGGCGCTGAGCAGTTCTTC
TRBV7-3	few	TRBJ1-1	-	CASSYDRNTEAFF	TGTGCCAGCAGCTATGACAGGAACACTGAAGCTTTCTTT
TRBV7-2	-	TRBJ2-3	TRBD2	CASSLRGGAGTDTQYF	TGTGCCAGCAGCTTACGGGGGGGGGCGGGCACAGATACGCAGTATTTT
TRBV5-6	-	TRBJ2-1	-	CASSPPGQTYNEQFF	TGTGCCAGCAGCCCGCCAGGGCAGACTTACAATGAGCAGTTCTTC
TRBV13	-	TRBJ1-1	TRBD1	CASSLGQGTGTEAFF	TGTGCCAGCAGCTTAGGACAGGGGACAGGTACTGAAGCTTTCTTT
TRBV9	-	TRBJ2-2	-	CASSLNTGELFF	TGTGCCAGCAGCCTGAACACCGGGGAGCTGTTTTTT
TRBV5-1	-	TRBJ1-1	-	CASSLGLNTEAFF	TGCGCCAGCAGCTTGGGTTTGAACACTGAAGCTTTCTTT
TRBV7-9	-	TRBJ1-1	-	CASSPRRGSEAFF	TGTGCCAGCAGCCCCCGACGGGGATCTGAAGCTTTCTTT
TRBV7-2	-	TRBJ2-2	TRBD2	CASSLVGTSTGELFF	TGTGCCAGCAGCTTAGTCGGGACTAGCACCGGGGAGCTGTTTTTT
TRBV19	-	TRBJ1-4	-	CASSIGTAFNEKLFF	TGTGCCAGTAGTATAGGGACAGCTTTTAATGAAAAACTGTTTTTT
TRBV7-9	-	TRBJ2-4	TRBD1	CASSAGQGLAKNIQYF	TGTGCCAGCAGCGCGGGACAGGGGCTAGCCAAAAACATTCAGTACTTC
TRBV4-1	-	TRBJ1-1	-	CASSQDRNTEAFF	TGCGCCAGCAGCCAGGACAGGAACACTGAAGCTTTCTTT
TRBV5-1	-	TRBJ2-5	TRBD1	CASSLQGALETQYF	TGCGCCAGCAGCTTGCAGGGGGCCCTGGAGACCCAGTACTTC
TRBV7-3	once	TRBJ1-1	-	CASSSDSNTEAFF	TGTGCCAGCAGCTCCGACAGTAACACTGAAGCTTTCTTT
TRBV5-3	-	TRBJ1-4	-	CARSFDPVVELFF	TGTGCCAGAAGCTTTGACCCGGTGGTGGAACTGTTTTTT
TRBV4-1	-	TRBJ1-4	-	CASSQDLTLGGSFKKLFF	TGCGCCAGCAGCCAAGATCTAACCCTAGGGGGATCCTTTAAAAAACTGTTTTTT
TRBV10-3	-	TRBJ1-2	-	CAISDRLNRDRVDYTF	TGTGCCATCAGTGACCGATTAAACAGGGACCGGGTGGACTACACCTTC
TRBV9	-	TRBJ1-3	TRBD1	CASSVDRGSGNTIYF	TGTGCCAGCAGCGTAGACAGGGGTTCTGGAAACACCATATATTTT
TRBV7-3	-	TRBJ2-1	-	CASSLVGNEQFF	TGTGCCAGCAGCTTAGTTGGCAATGAGCAGTTCTTC
TRBV6-4	once	TRBJ2-2	-	CASSDSIAGKFTGELFF	TGTGCCAGCAGTGACTCGATTGCAGGGAAGTTCACCGGGGAGCTGTTTTTT
TRBV11-2	-	TRBJ1-2	-	CASSLGDAGSNYGYTF	TGTGCCAGCAGCTTAGGGGACGCAGGCTCTAACTATGGCTACACCTTC
TRBV7-9	-	TRBJ1-2	-	CASSLAVPNYGYTF	TGTGCCAGCAGCCTCGCGGTCCCGAACTATGGCTACACCTTC
TRBV30	-	TRBJ1-2	-	CAWAWTDYGYTF	TGTGCCTGGGCCTGGACAGACTATGGCTACACCTTC
TRBV13	-	TRBJ2-3	-	CASSFGQLTVTDTQYF	TGTGCCAGCAGCTTTGGGCAGCTTACCGTCACAGATACGCAGTATTTT
TRBV5-6	-	TRBJ2-1	-	CASSLSGPTGDGYNEQFF	TGTGCCAGCAGCTTGTCGGGCCCGACGGGGGACGGCTACAATGAGCAGTTCTTC
TRBV5-1	-	TRBJ2-1	TRBD2	CASSLAPSGVYNEQFF	TGCGCCAGCAGCTTGGCCCCCAGCGGGGTCTACAATGAGCAGTTCTTC
TRBV29-1	-	TRBJ1-3	-	CSATSGNTIYF	TGCAGCGCCACGTCTGGAAACACCATATATTTT
TRBV18	once	TRBJ1-2	-	CASSPFRGDYGYTF	TGTGCCAGCTCACCCTTTCGGGGGGACTATGGCTACACCTTC
TRBV7-2	-	TRBJ2-3	TRBD2	CASSRSGGIYTDTQYF	TGTGCCAGCAGCCGGAGCGGGGGGATATACACAGATACGCAGTATTTT
TRBV2	-	TRBJ2-1	TRBD2	CASMRLAGGNEQFF	TGTGCCAGCATGCGTCTAGCGGGGGGCAATGAGCAGTTCTTC
TRBV9	-	TRBJ2-3	-	CASSVSLTGTTDTQYF	TGTGCCAGCAGCGTATCTCTCACAGGGACCACAGATACGCAGTATTTT
TRBV19	-	TRBJ1-1	-	CASIGGATLGTEAFF	TGTGCCAGTATTGGGGGGGCGACTTTAGGCACTGAAGCTTTCTTT
TRBV25-1	-	TRBJ1-6	-	CASSAPGPNSPLHF	TGTGCCAGCAGTGCCCCAGGACCCAATTCACCCCTCCACTTT
TRBV6-5	-	TRBJ1-1	-	CASSWGDLNTEAFF	TGTGCCAGCAGTTGGGGGGACCTGAACACTGAAGCTTTCTTT
TRBV6-4	-	TRBJ2-3	-	CASSDGGATDTQYF	TGTGCCAGCAGTGACGGCGGGGCGACGGATACGCAGTATTTT
TRBV27	-	TRBJ1-1	TRBD1	CATKTGSSTEAFF	TGTGCCACCAAGACAGGGTCTTCCACTGAAGCTTTCTTT
TRBV27	-	TRBJ1-2	TRBD1	CASSFSPRQGPYRYTF	TGTGCCAGCAGTTTCTCCCCCCGACAGGGCCCCTATCGCTACACCTTC
TRBV7-9	-	TRBJ2-7	TRBD1	CASSLAGGQGLEQYF	TGTGCCAGCAGCTTAGCGGGCGGACAGGGGCTCGAGCAGTACTTC
TRBV6-5	-	TRBJ1-2	TRBD1	CASSRQGSGYGYTF	TGTGCCAGCAGCCGACAGGGTAGCGGCTATGGCTACACCTTC
TRBV5-8	-	TRBJ1-6	-	CASSPDTKSPLHF	TGTGCCAGCAGCCCGGACACGAAGTCACCCCTCCACTTT
TRBV29-1	-	TRBJ1-5	-	CSVGGSNQPQHF	TGCAGCGTGGGAGGTAGCAATCAGCCCCAGCATTTT
TRBV7-2	-	TRBJ1-5	-	CASSPDWSQPQHF	TGTGCCAGCAGCCCCGACTGGAGTCAGCCCCAGCATTTT
TRBV5-6	-	TRBJ1-2	TRBD1	CASSIQGQGFEGYTF	TGTGCCAGCAGCATCCAGGGACAGGGCTTCGAGGGCTACACCTTC
TRBV10-3	-	TRBJ1-1	-	CAIKSDPDTEAFF	TGTGCCATCAAATCAGACCCGGACACTGAAGCTTTCTTT
TRBV7-8	-	TRBJ2-7	-	CASSLAALGYEQYF	TGTGCCAGCAGCTTAGCCGCGCTGGGGTACGAGCAGTACTTC
TRBV6-6	-	TRBJ1-4	-	CASSPGGELFF	TGTGCCAGCAGTCCAGGTGGGGAACTGTTTTTT
TRBV10-3	few	TRBJ1-1	-	CAIRRQGEDEAFF	TGTGCCATCAGGAGGCAGGGAGAAGATGAAGCTTTCTTT
TRBV14	-	TRBJ1-1	-	CASSRGAQGNTEAFF	TGTGCCAGCAGCCGCGGGGCACAAGGTAACACTGAAGCTTTCTTT